The 7 T cell receptor beta chains listed next were all sequenced from one sample in a study of control samples from healthy donors and cancer patients. Clones were read by immunoSEQ multiplex PCR, and TCRdb kept only the in-frame ones, dropping some. The repertoire includes over 45,000 clones, about 92% of them detected once, and roughly 0.8% sits in the top ten. The sample consisted of PBMCs. Receptors originate from a young man with colorectal cancer.

The chain is built from TRBV2 and TRBJ1-1, with D tentatively TRBD1 (5 bases). Germline V lookup: CDR1 SNHLY, CDR2 FYNNEI. V was shortened by 4 bases and J by 0 bases, with 12 bases between the two germline ends. The CDR3 covers 15 residues. The CDR3 region is CASSVRGTVNTEAFF. In DNA form, the CDR3 reads TGTGCCAGCAGTGTCCGAGGGACGGTGAACACTGAAGCTTTCTTT. Drawing the rest from reference TRBV2 and TRBJ1-1, the complete variable domain is EPEVTQTPSHQVTQMGQEVILRCVPISNHLYFYWYRQILGQKVEFLVSFYNNEISEKSEIFDDQFSVERPDGSNFTLKIRSTKLEDSAMYFCASSVRGTVNTEAFFGQGTRLTVV.

The V gene is TRBV24-1, the J gene TRBJ2-5, with TRBD2 identical over 9 bases. Germline CDR1 reads KGHDR; CDR2 reads SFDVKD. This CDR3 comprises 15 residues. Unmatched junction bases numbered 5, after V lost 5 bases and J lost 2 bases. The CDR3 reads CATSARGGVQETQYF. The DNA of the CDR3 is TGTGCCACCAGTGCTCGCGGGGGGGTTCAAGAGACCCAGTACTTC.

The rearrangement links TRBV21-1 to TRBJ1-1; the D call of TRBD1 is as the table states it, not checked on the DNA. TRBV21-1 is listed as a pseudogene. The CDR3 loop spans 15 amino acids. The chain's CDR3 is CASSKSTGGDLEAFF. CDR3 DNA: TGTGCCAGCAGCAAGTCGACAGGGGGAGACCTAGAAGCTTTCTTT.

The chain couples TRBV12-3 or TRBV12-4 to TRBJ1-5; D is undetermined. The CDR3 loop spans 13 amino acids. V gave up 6 bases and J gave up 10 bases, with 16 bases separating them. The CDR3 nucleotides are TGTGCCAGCAGCCGAGACGGGCAGAGACCCCAGCATTTT. This encodes CASSRDGQRPQHF.

This chain links TRBV11-2 with TRBJ1-1; possibly TRBD1 for D (6 bases). The CDR3 totals 16 residues. With 4 bases removed from V and 3 bases from J, the gap between germline ends came to 18 bases. The V gene's germline CDR1 is SGHAT and CDR2 FQNNGV. DNA of the CDR3: TGTGCCAGCAGCTCGGTTAGGGGGAGATCGGACACTGAAGCTTTCTTT. Its protein is CASSSVRGRSDTEAFF.

This rearrangement joins TRBV2 to TRBJ1-1, with 7 positions matching TRBD1. Germline CDR1 is SNHLY and CDR2 is FYNNEI. CDR3 length equals 15 residues. J lost 4 bases, V lost 1 base, and 6 bases had no gene match. The CDR3 sequence: CASSEEGALSTEAFF. CDR3 DNA: TGTGCCAGCAGTGAAGAGGGGGCGTTGAGCACTGAAGCTTTCTTT. The full variable domain, completed using reference TRBV2 and TRBJ1-1, is EPEVTQTPSHQVTQMGQEVILRCVPISNHLYFYWYRQILGQKVEFLVSFYNNEISEKSEIFDDQFSVERPDGSNFTLKIRSTKLEDSAMYFCASSEEGALSTEAFFGQGTRLTVV.

The chain employs TRBV2 and TRBJ2-3; D not certain. The CDR3 runs 13 residues. CDR1 is SNHLY, CDR2 FYNNEI, per germline. Trimming left V 7 bases short and J 2 bases short, with 10 bases between. As DNA, the CDR3 is TGTGCCAGCACGGTCCAATTCACAGATACGCAGTATTTT. Translating gives CASTVQFTDTQYF.